This note documents a single T cell receptor (beta chain) sequence. Clones were read by immunoSEQ multiplex PCR, and TCRdb kept only the in-frame ones, dropping some. The sample lists about 200,000 clones; roughly three quarters were seen once. In germline, CDR1 is SGHRS, CDR2 YFSETQ. V was clipped by 3 bases and J by 3 bases; unmatched bases: 5. The CDR3 covers 14 residues. The record originates from a study of blood T cell repertoires in COVID-19. The chain joins TRBV5-1 to TRBJ1-1; TRBD1 matches 7 bases. The receptor was isolated from a middle-aged woman with COVID-19, enrolled during active disease. The material sequenced was peripheral blood. For the CDR3, the DNA is TGCGCCAGCAGCTCGGGACAGTGGGACACTGAAGCTTTCTTT. Amino acid sequence: CASSSGQWDTEAFF.